This entry concerns a single T cell receptor (beta chain). Its matching antigen is unknown. Only CD45RO-negative cells positively selected for CCR7 counted as naive CD8 cells, so terminally differentiated effector memory CD45RA+ cells were excluded. This sample is drawn from a study of shared clonotypes between healthy human individuals. Study conclusions and caveats: Between a handful of donors, naive CD4 clonotypes were shared at a level of approximately 5%. The generation probabilities recorded for non-shared clonotypes fell below those of clonotypes shared by all four donors.

The CDR3 loop spans 15 amino acids. Trimming took 7 bases from V and 1 from J; bases not matched to a gene: 7. Per the germline V gene, CDR1 is SNHLY and CDR2 is FYNNEI. TCRdb's copy holds only in-frame clones and misses some; the assay was immunoSEQ multiplex PCR. The sample has around 1,900,000 clones, about 93% seen once. This receptor was obtained from a man aged 18 to 35 in good health. Some clones in this sample may be carry-over from other donors' samples. The chain couples TRBV2 to TRBJ1-3, with 7 nucleotides matching TRBD1. Material: naive CD8+ T cells from PBMCs. The CDR3 spells CASKRDSGSGNTIYF. CDR3 DNA: TGTGCCAGCAAGCGGGACAGTGGATCTGGAAACACCATATATTTT.